The TCR beta chain under discussion was sequenced for a study of cytomegalovirus exposure and HLA in healthy donors. Study-level points and caveats: Confirmation in vitro established that a few CMV-associated chains were specific for CMV antigens. The study put roughly 160 TCR beta chains on its list as cytomegalovirus-associated.

On this clone itself: Its specificity is not known.

The primer mix had 60 Vbeta and 13 Jbeta primers. Method: immunoSEQ multiplex PCR; TCRdb's copy keeps in-frame clones and lacks some. The sample lists 150,000 to 200,000 clones; about 80% were seen once. Trimming pared 7 bases from V and 3 bases from J, leaving 16 bases between. Germline V gene lookup returns CDR1 LNHDA and CDR2 SQIVND (reference sequence). The CDR3 is 15 residues long. The sequence came from a woman aged 40 to 49 in good health and CMV-seronegative. The source material was PBMCs. The chain couples TRBV19 to TRBJ1-5, with D tentatively TRBD1 (5 bases). The CDR3 DNA is TGTGCCAGTAAAGAGCGCGGGGACCACAATCAGCCCCAGCATTTT. Encoded protein: CASKERGDHNQPQHF.